Below are 29 T cell receptor beta chains sequenced from a single sample in a study of blood T cell repertoires in COVID-19. Clones were read by immunoSEQ multiplex PCR, and TCRdb kept only the in-frame ones, dropping some. The data hold some 95,000 clones, with 70% to 85% observed a single time. The sample consisted of peripheral blood. Every receptor here comes from a man aged 70 or older with acute or convalescent COVID-19.

The chain combines TRBV5-5 with TRBJ1-5, with 7 bases fitting TRBD1. V lost 3 bases, J lost 5 bases, and 5 bases stayed unmatched. The CDR3 is 14 residues long. The germline V gene has CDR1 SGHKS and CDR2 YYEKEE (reference sequence). The CDR3 region is CASSYSGGDQPQHF. CDR3 sequence (DNA): TGTGCCAGCAGCTACTCAGGGGGAGATCAGCCCCAGCATTTT.

V and J are TRBV28 and TRBJ1-2; 11 bases are a match to TRBD1. Looked up from germline, CDR1 is MDHEN and CDR2 is SYDVKM. V was pared by 4 bases and J by 6 bases, with 7 bases of the junction left unmatched. This CDR3 region has 15 residues. For the CDR3, the DNA is TGTGCCAGCAGTTCGTCGGACAGGGGGCGAAATGGCTACACCTTC. Its translation: CASSSSDRGRNGYTF.

The chain combines TRBV7-6 with TRBJ1-2, with 8 bases identical to TRBD1. After removal of 5 bases from V and 5 bases from J, the junction contained 4 bases not matched to a gene. The CDR3 length is 13 residues. CDR1 is SGHVS, CDR2 FNYEAQ, per germline. CDR3 sequence reads: CASSPDREYGYTF. In DNA, the CDR3 is TGTGCCAGCAGCCCGGACAGGGAGTATGGCTACACCTTC.

This clone was picked up many times. The chain recombines TRBV7-2 with TRBJ2-2, with 11 bases fitting TRBD2. The CDR3 runs to 17 residues. The germline V gene encodes CDR1 SGHTA and CDR2 FQGNSA. Trimming took 3 bases from V and 5 from J; bases not matched to a gene: 8. DNA of the CDR3: TGTGCCAGCAGCTTTATCCTAGCGGGGGGTAGGACCGGGGAGCTGTTTTTT. The encoded protein is CASSFILAGGRTGELFF.

The chain joins TRBV7-9 to TRBJ2-1, with 9 bases identical to TRBD1. J was trimmed by 4 bases and V by 2 bases; bases with no gene match: 9. The CDR3 extends over 17 amino acids. The germline gives CDR1 SEHNR, CDR2 FQNEAQ (reference sequence). CDR3 sequence: CASSLSPGTGTYNEQFF. The DNA for the CDR3 is TGTGCCAGCAGCTTATCACCCGGGACAGGGACATACAATGAGCAGTTCTTC.

This clone appeared a single time. The chain couples TRBV6-5 to TRBJ1-6; 9 nucleotides match TRBD1. Looked up from germline, CDR1 is MNHEY and CDR2 is SVGAGI. This CDR3 is 14 amino acids long. V gave up 7 bases and J gave up 5 bases; unmatched junction bases: 3. Here the CDR3 reads CASKWTGDNSPLHF. The CDR3 DNA reads as TGTGCCAGCAAGTGGACAGGGGATAATTCACCCCTCCACTTT.

The chain recombines TRBV7-6 with TRBJ2-7, with TRBD1 identical over 9 bases. The germline CDR1 and CDR2 sequences are SGHVS and FNYEAQ. V trimming: 5 bases; J trimming: 4 bases; junction bases outside the gene matches: 9. This CDR3 is built from 15 residues. As DNA, the CDR3 is TGTGCCAGCAGCCCGGGACAGGGTCTAGTATACGAGCAGTACTTC. It encodes CASSPGQGLVYEQYF.

The chain carries TRBV10-3 and TRBJ1-4; D ambiguous. V was shortened by 7 bases and J by 8 bases, with 14 bases between the two germline ends. CDR1 and CDR2 from the germline V gene are ENHRY and SYGVKD. This CDR3 region has 13 residues. The CDR3 DNA reads as TGTGCCATCAAAAGCCTTGATGAGGAAAAACTGTTTTTT. Encoded protein: CAIKSLDEEKLFF.

This chain links TRBV3-1 (or the pseudogene TRBV3-2) with TRBJ1-1; D unclear. There are 14 residues in the CDR3. Germline V gene sequence: CDR1 LGHDT, CDR2 YNNKEL (reference sequence). Trimming cost V 4 bases and J 6 bases, with 15 bases left between them. The CDR3 DNA reads as TGTGCCAGCAGCCGCCCTCAGGCGGGAGCTGAAGCTTTCTTT. The encoded protein is CASSRPQAGAEAFF.

The CDR3 DNA follows: TGTGCCAGTAGTCGGGGGGGCGTCAATCTGGATACGCAGTATTTT. It yields the protein CASSRGGVNLDTQYF. J is TRBJ2-3 and V is TRBV19, with 8 bases that match TRBD2. From germline, CDR1 is LNHDA and CDR2 SQIVND (reference sequence). This CDR3 spans 15 amino acids. The V and J ends lost 5 bases and 6 bases, in that order; junction bases with no gene match: 10.

The chain employs TRBV28 and TRBJ2-3; a possible D gene is TRBD2 (6 bases). Germline CDR1 is MDHEN and CDR2 is SYDVKM. Trimming cost V 2 bases and J 1 base, with 10 bases left between them. This CDR3 contains 15 residues. The CDR3 nucleotides are TGTGCCAGCAGTTTAAAGCGGGCTGGCACAGATACGCAGTATTTT. Its translation: CASSLKRAGTDTQYF.

This clone was detected a few times. This chain joins TRBV7-9 and TRBJ1-5, with 7 positions matching TRBD1. The CDR3 has 13 residues. Trimming at V came to 5 bases and at J to 5 bases, leaving 3 bases not matched to a gene. CDR1 and CDR2 (germline): SEHNR, FQNEAQ (reference sequence). The CDR3: CASSVTGDQPQHF. In DNA, the CDR3 is TGTGCCAGCAGCGTTACAGGGGATCAGCCCCAGCATTTT. Drawing the rest from reference TRBV7-9 and TRBJ1-5, the complete variable domain is DTGVSQNPRHKITKRGQNVTFRCDPISEHNRLYWYRQTLGQGPEFLTYFQNEAQLEKSRLLSDRFSAERPKGSFSTLEIQRTEQGDSAMYLCASSVTGDQPQHFGDGTRLSIL.

The chain carries TRBV4-2 and TRBJ2-7; 9 nucleotides match TRBD2. This CDR3 spans 15 amino acids. The V gene's germline CDR1 is LGHNA and CDR2 YNFKEQ. Trimming at V came to 1 base and at J to 4 bases, leaving 5 bases not matched to a gene. CDR3 protein: CASSQVLAGVYEQYV. DNA for the CDR3: TGTGCCAGCAGCCAAGTATTAGCGGGGGTGTACGAGCAGTACGTC.

The rearrangement uses TRBV6-5 and TRBJ2-2; 8 nucleotides match TRBD1. J was trimmed by 6 bases and V by 2 bases; bases with no gene match: 8. The germline gives CDR1 MNHEY, CDR2 SVGAGI. There are 16 residues in the CDR3. The CDR3 region is CASSYPRTGNPGELFF. The CDR3, as DNA: TGTGCCAGCAGTTACCCCCGGACAGGGAATCCCGGGGAGCTGTTTTTT.

The J gene is TRBJ2-1, the V gene TRBV3-1 (or the pseudogene TRBV3-2); possible D gene TRBD2, 6 bases. Germline V gene lookup returns CDR1 LGHDT and CDR2 YNNKEL (reference sequence). The CDR3 is made up of 14 amino acids. Deletions cut 5 bases from V and 5 bases from J, with 13 bases between. This CDR3 reads CASSTRDSNNEQFF. The DNA of the CDR3 is TGTGCCAGCAGCACCCGGGACTCGAACAATGAGCAGTTCTTC.

V is TRBV5-1 and J is TRBJ2-2; 8 bases align to TRBD2. J lost 5 bases, V lost 3 bases, and 12 bases had no gene match. This CDR3 comprises 17 residues. Germline-derived CDR1 and CDR2 are SGHRS and YFSETQ. CDR3 protein: CASSSDKTSGLTGELFF. CDR3 in DNA: TGCGCCAGCAGCTCCGATAAAACTAGCGGATTAACCGGGGAGCTGTTTTTT.

The V and J genes are TRBV6-6 and TRBJ1-5, with D tentatively TRBD1 (5 bases). This CDR3 spans 14 amino acids. Trimming stripped 6 bases from V and 3 bases from J, with 12 bases between. Germline assignment: CDR1 MNHNY and CDR2 SVGAGI (reference sequence). This CDR3 reads CASRPTEFNQPQHF. CDR3 DNA sequence: TGTGCCAGCAGACCGACAGAGTTCAATCAGCCCCAGCATTTT.

The chain combines TRBV19 with TRBJ1-1; a weak D match, TRBD1 (5 bases). Trimming left V 5 bases short and J 0 bases short, with 10 bases between. The CDR3 loop spans 14 amino acids. Germline V CDR1 and CDR2: LNHDA, SQIVND (reference sequence). CDR3 bases: TGTGCCAGTAGTCCGGACACTTTGAACACTGAAGCTTTCTTT. This translates into CASSPDTLNTEAFF. Looking up the rest from reference TRBV19 and TRBJ1-1 gives the full variable domain: DGGITQSPKYLFRKEGQNVTLSCEQNLNHDAMYWYRQDPGQGLRLIYYSQIVNDFQKGDIAEGYSVSREKKESFPLTVTSAQKNPTAFYLCASSPDTLNTEAFFGQGTRLTVV.

The rearrangement uses TRBV7-9 and TRBJ1-1; 10 bases are shared with TRBD1. The ends lost 5 bases at V and 6 bases at J; junction bases unmatched: 6. Looked up from germline, CDR1 is SEHNR and CDR2 is FQNEAQ (reference sequence). The CDR3 has 14 residues. The CDR3 protein is CASSKTGGFAEAFF. The CDR3 DNA is TGTGCCAGCAGCAAGACAGGGGGCTTCGCTGAAGCTTTCTTT.

The chain combines TRBV2 with TRBJ2-5; D not resolved. This CDR3 has 13 residues. V was shortened by 2 bases and J by 4 bases, with 8 bases between the two germline ends. The germline V gene encodes CDR1 SNHLY and CDR2 FYNNEI. The CDR3 coding sequence is TGTGCCAGCAGTGAACAGGTTCGAGAGACCCAGTACTTC. It encodes CASSEQVRETQYF.

The chain recombines TRBV18 with TRBJ2-7; D might be TRBD2 (6 bases). The CDR3 is 14 residues long. V was trimmed by 6 bases and J by 0 bases, leaving 12 bases between them. Germline V gene lookup returns CDR1 KGHSH and CDR2 LQKENI. CDR3 sequence reads: CASSKTGSSYEQYF. For the CDR3, the DNA is TGTGCCAGCTCGAAAACCGGGAGCTCCTACGAGCAGTACTTC.

V gene TRBV2 combines with J gene TRBJ1-5; no definite D call. CDR3 length: 14 residues. Germline CDR1 and CDR2: SNHLY and FYNNEI. V lost 3 bases and J lost 0, with 6 bases in between. CDR3 protein: CASSESSSNQPQHF. The CDR3 region has the DNA TGTGCCAGCAGTGAGAGCTCTAGCAATCAGCCCCAGCATTTT.

This clone was counted once. V is TRBV3-1 (or the pseudogene TRBV3-2) and J is TRBJ2-3, with D possibly being TRBD2 (6 bases). In germline, CDR1 is LGHDT, CDR2 YNNKEL (reference sequence). The CDR3 totals 16 residues. Trimming took 4 bases from V and 0 from J, leaving 14 bases between them. CDR3 DNA sequence: TGTGCCAGCAGCCTCTATACCGGGGGAAGCACAGATACGCAGTATTTT. This gives the protein CASSLYTGGSTDTQYF.

The table lists this clone with a few counts. V gene TRBV27 combines with J gene TRBJ1-2; D possibly corresponds to TRBD1 (5 bases). Per the germline V gene, CDR1 is MNHEY and CDR2 is SMNVEV (reference sequence). The V and J ends lost 4 bases and 0 bases respectively, with 18 bases between them. This CDR3 has 17 residues. The CDR3 nucleotides are TGTGCCAGCAGTTCTAGGACAATTACGCCTACTAACTATGGCTACACCTTC. It yields the protein CASSSRTITPTNYGYTF.

The chain couples TRBV19 to TRBJ2-2; D is possibly TRBD1 (5 bases). There are 13 residues in the CDR3. V dropped 3 bases and J dropped 8 bases, with 10 bases sitting between them. Looked up from germline, CDR1 is LNHDA and CDR2 is SQIVND (reference sequence). The CDR3 reads CASSISRTGELFF. The CDR3 coding sequence is TGTGCCAGTAGTATTTCCCGGACAGGGGAGCTGTTTTTT.

The chain's CDR3 is CASRRGWETQYF. DNA of the CDR3: TGTGCCAGCAGAAGGGGTTGGGAGACCCAGTACTTC. The chain joins TRBV7-9 to TRBJ2-5, with D maybe TRBD1 (5 bases). Germline values: CDR1 SEHNR, CDR2 FQNEAQ (reference sequence). The V end lost 6 bases, the J end lost 5 bases, and 10 bases lay between the germline ends. CDR3 length: 12 amino acids. Combining the CDR3 with reference TRBV7-9 and TRBJ2-5 gives the whole variable domain DTGVSQNPRHKITKRGQNVTFRCDPISEHNRLYWYRQTLGQGPEFLTYFQNEAQLEKSRLLSDRFSAERPKGSFSTLEIQRTEQGDSAMYLCASRRGWETQYFGPGTRLLVL.

The rearrangement uses TRBV6-5 and TRBJ1-2; D remains unclear. The germline V gene encodes CDR1 MNHEY and CDR2 SVGAGI. The CDR3 runs to 14 residues. V shed 7 bases and J shed 9 bases, with 21 bases lying between them. CDR3 coding DNA: TGTGCCAGCATCATATCCGGGTCAGTTCCTAGCTACACCTTC. Translated, it gives CASIISGSVPSYTF.

This chain connects TRBV4-2 to TRBJ2-3; D unresolved. The CDR3 runs to 16 residues. Trimming stripped 0 bases from V and 2 bases from J, with 12 bases between. Germline loops: CDR1 LGHNA, CDR2 YNFKEQ. DNA of the CDR3: TGTGCCAGCAGCCAAGAATGGCGGTCTTACACAGATACGCAGTATTTT. Its protein is CASSQEWRSYTDTQYF.

This chain links TRBV7-2 with TRBJ2-4, with 7 bases matching TRBD1. CDR3 size: 14 residues. The V gene's germline CDR1 is SGHTA and CDR2 FQGNSA. V trimming: 3 bases; J trimming: 9 bases; junction bases outside the gene matches: 8. CDR3 residues: CASSFDREPGIQYF. The CDR3 coding sequence is TGTGCCAGCAGCTTCGACAGGGAACCGGGCATTCAGTACTTC. Combining the CDR3 with reference TRBV7-2 and TRBJ2-4 gives the whole variable domain GAGVSQSPSNKVTEKGKDVELRCDPISGHTALYWYRQSLGQGLEFLIYFQGNSAPDKSGLPSDRFSAERTGGSVSTLTIQRTQQEDSAVYLCASSFDREPGIQYFGAGTRLSVL.